This T cell receptor beta chain derives from a study of Ad26.COV2.S vaccination and SARS-CoV-2 variants. Trimming pared 5 bases from V and 6 bases from J, leaving 10 bases between. The germline CDR1 and CDR2 sequences are SGHVS and FQNEAQ. The CDR3 contains 12 residues. The treatment: around 19 received Ad26.COV2.S at low or high dose, single or two shots; about 5 received placebo; per-sample allocation not given. Each sample was drawn 63 days after the first injection (of vaccine or placebo). Here immunoSEQ multiplex PCR was the method, and the copy in TCRdb shows in-frame clones only, minus some. This table holds about 400,000 clones, about 80% found once.

The chain links TRBV7-8 to TRBJ1-1; no reliable D call. The sequence came from a person aged 18-60 years who received the Ad26.COV2.S COVID-19 vaccine or a placebo. The sample consisted of peripheral blood, taken in a trial of Ad26.COV2.S vaccine versus placebo. The CDR3 sequence: CASSPRTAEAFF. The DNA of the CDR3 is TGTGCCAGCAGCCCTCGGACCGCTGAAGCTTTCTTT.